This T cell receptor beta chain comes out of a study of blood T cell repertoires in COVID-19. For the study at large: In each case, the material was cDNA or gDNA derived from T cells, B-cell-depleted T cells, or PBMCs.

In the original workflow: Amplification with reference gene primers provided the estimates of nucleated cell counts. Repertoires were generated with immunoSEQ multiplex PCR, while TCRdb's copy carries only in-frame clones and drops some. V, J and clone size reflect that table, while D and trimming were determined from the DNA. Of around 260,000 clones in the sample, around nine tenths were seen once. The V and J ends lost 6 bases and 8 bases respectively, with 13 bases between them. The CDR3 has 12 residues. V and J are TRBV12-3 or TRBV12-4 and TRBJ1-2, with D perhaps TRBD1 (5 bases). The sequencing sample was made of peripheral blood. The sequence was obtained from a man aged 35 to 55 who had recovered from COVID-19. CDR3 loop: CASRRGGGGYTF. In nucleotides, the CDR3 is TGTGCCAGCAGGCGTGGGGGGGGAGGCTACACCTTC.